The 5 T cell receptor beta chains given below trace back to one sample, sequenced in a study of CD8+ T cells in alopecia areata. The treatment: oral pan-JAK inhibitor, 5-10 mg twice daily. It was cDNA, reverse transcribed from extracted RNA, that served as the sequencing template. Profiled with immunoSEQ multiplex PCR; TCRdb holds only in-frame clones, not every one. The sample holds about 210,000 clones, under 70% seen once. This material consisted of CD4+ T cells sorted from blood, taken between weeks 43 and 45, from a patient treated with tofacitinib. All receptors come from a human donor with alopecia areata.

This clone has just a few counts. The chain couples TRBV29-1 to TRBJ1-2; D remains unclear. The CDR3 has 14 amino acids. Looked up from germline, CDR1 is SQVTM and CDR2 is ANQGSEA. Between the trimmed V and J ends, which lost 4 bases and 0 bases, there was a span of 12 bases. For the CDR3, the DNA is TGCAGCGTTGTGGCGGGCGGTCCTAACTATGGCTACACCTTC. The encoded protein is CSVVAGGPNYGYTF.

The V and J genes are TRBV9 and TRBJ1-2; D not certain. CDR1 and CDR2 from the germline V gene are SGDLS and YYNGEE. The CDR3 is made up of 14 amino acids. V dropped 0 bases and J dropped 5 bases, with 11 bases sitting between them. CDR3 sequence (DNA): TGTGCCAGCAGCGTAGCTCTGACGGAATATGGCTACACCTTC. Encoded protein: CASSVALTEYGYTF.

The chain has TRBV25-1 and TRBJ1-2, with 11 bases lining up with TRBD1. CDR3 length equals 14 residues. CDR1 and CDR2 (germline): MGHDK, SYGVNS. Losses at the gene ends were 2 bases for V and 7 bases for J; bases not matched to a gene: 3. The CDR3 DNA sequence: TGTGCCAGCAGTGAAGTTGGGACAGGGGGTGGCTACACCTTC. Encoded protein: CASSEVGTGGGYTF.

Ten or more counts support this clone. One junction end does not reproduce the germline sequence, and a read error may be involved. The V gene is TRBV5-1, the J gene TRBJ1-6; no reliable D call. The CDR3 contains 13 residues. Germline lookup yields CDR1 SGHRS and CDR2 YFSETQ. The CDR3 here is CASSPMNNSPLHF. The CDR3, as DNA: TGCGCCAGCAGCCCAATGAATAACTCACCCCTCCACTTT. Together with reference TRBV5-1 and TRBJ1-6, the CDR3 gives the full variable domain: KAGVTQTPRYLIKTRGQQVTLSCSPISGHRSVSWYQQTPGQGLQFLFEYFSETQRNKGNFPGRFSGRQFSNSRSEMNVSTLELGDSALYLCASSPMNNSPLHFGNGTRLTVT.

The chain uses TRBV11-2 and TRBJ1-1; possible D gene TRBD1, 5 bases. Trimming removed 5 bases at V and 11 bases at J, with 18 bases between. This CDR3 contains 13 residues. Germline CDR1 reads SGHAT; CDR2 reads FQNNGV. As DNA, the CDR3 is TGTGCCAGCAGCAGCTCCCGGGACTCACGGGCTTTCTTT. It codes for CASSSSRDSRAFF.